A single sample is the source of the 18 T cell receptor beta chains below, sequenced in a study of blood T cell repertoires in COVID-19. The table came from immunoSEQ multiplex PCR; TCRdb's copy has only in-frame clones and leaves some out. The sample comprises 210,000 or so clones, about 88% of which are singletons, and 5.5% to 7% rests with the top ten. The sample comprised peripheral blood. The receptors shown here come from a woman between 40 and 50 years old who had recovered from COVID-19.

In its sample, this clone was seen once. The gene calls are TRBV5-6 and TRBJ1-2, with unresolved D. The V gene's germline CDR1 is SGHDT and CDR2 YYEEEE. Trimming left V 3 bases short and J 4 bases short, with 13 bases between. The CDR3 contains 14 residues. Here the CDR3 DNA reads TGTGCCAGCAGCTCCACGAGTATAGCCTATGGCTACACCTTC. It encodes CASSSTSIAYGYTF.

V is TRBV5-1 and J is TRBJ2-1; 8 nucleotides line up with TRBD2. This CDR3 spans 19 amino acids. V shed 3 bases and J 0 bases; nucleotides not matched to a gene: 14. Germline CDR1 reads SGHRS; CDR2 reads YFSETQ. This CDR3 is CASSSRGGLAGFSYNEQFF. CDR3 DNA sequence: TGCGCCAGCAGCTCCCGAGGGGGGCTAGCGGGCTTCTCCTACAATGAGCAGTTCTTC.

The J gene is TRBJ2-1, the V gene TRBV5-1, with a possible D match to TRBD2 (6 bases). Germline CDR1 is SGHRS and CDR2 is YFSETQ. The ends were cut back, 1 base at V and 8 bases at J, with 13 bases in the middle. This CDR3 region has 14 residues. DNA for the CDR3: TGCGCCAGCAGCTTGACAGGCGGGATCTATGAGCAGTTCTTC. Translation: CASSLTGGIYEQFF. The full variable domain, its missing parts supplied by reference TRBV5-1 and TRBJ2-1, is KAGVTQTPRYLIKTRGQQVTLSCSPISGHRSVSWYQQTPGQGLQFLFEYFSETQRNKGNFPGRFSGRQFSNSRSEMNVSTLELGDSALYLCASSLTGGIYEQFFGPGTRLTVL.

V and J are TRBV11-2 and TRBJ2-2, with TRBD2 matching 7 bases. This CDR3 spans 17 amino acids. V lost 5 bases, J lost 6 bases, and 15 bases stayed unmatched. Germline CDR1 and CDR2: SGHAT and FQNNGV. CDR3 residues: CASSPASSGVVSGELFF. For the CDR3, the DNA is TGTGCCAGCAGCCCCGCTTCTAGCGGAGTTGTATCCGGGGAGCTGTTTTTT.

CDR3 nucleotides: TGTGCCAGCATGCCTTCCGCGGGGAACCAGGTGGGCTACGAGCAGTACTTC. It codes for CASMPSAGNQVGYEQYF. The chain links TRBV5-4 to TRBJ2-7, with D perhaps matching TRBD2 (6 bases). Trimming removed 6 bases from V and 3 bases from J, with 25 bases in between. Germline V CDR1 and CDR2: SGHNT, YYREEE (reference sequence). CDR3 length: 17 amino acids.

CDR3 nucleotide sequence: TGTGCCAGCAGTTTAGCGGGAGGGCCTTCGGATACGCAGTATTTT. Amino acids: CASSLAGGPSDTQYF. This sequence joins TRBV27 and TRBJ2-3; 9 nucleotides line up with TRBD2. The germline gives CDR1 MNHEY, CDR2 SMNVEV (reference sequence). This CDR3 has 15 residues. With V trimmed by 2 bases and J by 6 bases, 6 bases remained unmatched.

This clone has only a few counts. The rearrangement joins TRBV3-1 (or the pseudogene TRBV3-2) to TRBJ2-7, with a weak D call TRBD2 (6 bases). Trimming took 1 base from V and 0 from J, leaving 10 bases between them. The CDR3 contains 15 residues. The germline gives CDR1 LGHDT, CDR2 YNNKEL (reference sequence). The CDR3 reads CASSQVYGSSYEQYF. The DNA for the CDR3 is TGTGCCAGCAGCCAAGTGTACGGGAGCTCCTACGAGCAGTACTTC.

This clone occurred a few times. This rearrangement joins TRBV4-2 to TRBJ2-1; TRBD2 is a possible D gene (6 bases). Trimming cost V 1 base and J 2 bases, with 12 bases left between them. This CDR3 is built from 16 residues. CDR1 is LGHNA, CDR2 YNFKEQ, per germline. The CDR3 reads CASSQADGSAYNEQFF. The CDR3 DNA follows: TGTGCCAGCAGCCAAGCTGACGGGAGCGCCTACAATGAGCAGTTCTTC.

The count of this clone is one. The chain carries TRBV2 and TRBJ2-7, with D perhaps TRBD2 (6 bases). The CDR3 sequence is 15 residues long. Germline CDR1 reads SNHLY; CDR2 reads FYNNEI. The V end lost 2 bases, the J end lost 2 bases, and 13 bases lay between the germline ends. The CDR3 reads CASSERREPPYEQYF. CDR3 coding DNA: TGTGCCAGCAGTGAAAGGAGGGAGCCCCCCTACGAGCAGTACTTC.

The rearrangement uses TRBV11-2 and TRBJ2-5; 8 nucleotides agree with TRBD1. Germline V gene data show CDR1 as SGHAT and CDR2 as FQNNGV. The CDR3 spans 15 residues. Trimming at V came to 1 base and at J to 5 bases, leaving 6 bases not matched to a gene. The CDR3 protein is CASSLAAGGRETQYF. In DNA, the CDR3 is TGTGCCAGCAGCTTAGCGGCAGGGGGCAGGGAGACCCAGTACTTC.

The chain carries TRBV23-1 and TRBJ2-1; TRBD2 aligns across 7 bases. TRBV23-1 is noted as an ORF with a role that remains uncertain. V shed 8 bases, J shed 5 bases, and the junction held 15 bases outside the gene matches. The CDR3 is 16 residues long. The CDR3 loop is CASAPSSGFGHNEQFF. The DNA of the CDR3 is TGCGCCAGCGCCCCGAGTAGCGGGTTTGGTCACAATGAGCAGTTCTTC.

The rearrangement links TRBV21-1 to TRBJ1-5. TRBV21-1 is an annotated pseudogene. The CDR3 length is 12 residues. In nucleotides, the CDR3 is TGTGCCAGCACCAAAGGCGGGCAGCCCCAGCATTTT. Translating gives CASTKGGQPQHF.

The chain has TRBV29-1 and TRBJ1-1; perhaps TRBD1 as D (5 bases). V lost 4 bases and J 0 bases, leaving 15 bases between the germline ends. The V gene's germline CDR1 is SQVTM and CDR2 ANQGSEA. The CDR3 has 15 residues. DNA for the CDR3: TGCAGCGTTGTGAAACAGGTGCCCATGAACACTGAAGCTTTCTTT. Protein: CSVVKQVPMNTEAFF.

The chain recombines TRBV4-1 with TRBJ1-5; 7 bases match TRBD1. The length of the CDR3 is 14 residues. Germline CDR1 and CDR2: MGHRA and YSYEKL. J lost 4 bases, V lost 2 bases, and 2 bases had no gene match. The chain's CDR3 is CASSQPDRNQPQHF. CDR3 DNA: TGCGCCAGCAGCCAACCGGACAGGAATCAGCCCCAGCATTTT.

V usage is TRBV10-2 and J usage is TRBJ2-7; tentatively, D is TRBD1 (5 bases). V lost 4 bases, J lost 3 bases, and 10 bases lay in between. The germline gives CDR1 WSHSY, CDR2 SAAADI. CDR3 size: 13 residues. In DNA form, the CDR3 reads TGCGCCAGCAGTGTCCCAGACAGCTACGAGCAGTACTTC. Its translation: CASSVPDSYEQYF.

The rearrangement uses TRBV28 and TRBJ1-3; TRBD1 matches at 7 bases. The CDR3 runs to 16 residues. J lost 0 bases, V lost 6 bases, and 8 bases had no gene match. Germline CDR1 is MDHEN and CDR2 is SYDVKM. In DNA form, the CDR3 reads TGTGCCAGCAGCCCGACAGGGAAGAGCTCTGGAAACACCATATATTTT. Protein sequence: CASSPTGKSSGNTIYF.

The gene calls are TRBV18 and TRBJ2-3; unclear D gene. Germline V gene sequence: CDR1 KGHSH, CDR2 LQKENI. This CDR3 spans 15 amino acids. V lost 6 bases and J lost 2, with 15 bases in between. In DNA, the CDR3 is TGTGCCAGCTCCCGTCCACTGACTCACACAGATACGCAGTATTTT. Translation gives CASSRPLTHTDTQYF.

The V call is TRBV9, the J call TRBJ1-6, with 8 nucleotides matching TRBD1. The CDR3 extends over 15 amino acids. The V and J ends lost 2 bases and 7 bases, in that order; junction bases with no gene match: 5. CDR1 and CDR2 from the germline V gene are SGDLS and YYNGEE. The CDR3 region has the DNA TGTGCCAGCAGCGTCCGGACAGGGCAAAATTCACCCCTCCACTTT. It translates to CASSVRTGQNSPLHF.